This T cell receptor (beta chain) was captured in a study of post-analysis software for immune sequencing data (dated by TCRdb to the mid-2010s). Regarding the study in general: The recorded disease courses included relapsing-remitting, secondary progressive and progressive-relapsing multiple sclerosis, and some patients had no subtype annotation. Patient repertoires were compared against around twelve previously published healthy control repertoires from donors aged about 6 to 28 years. A subset of samples was prepared in parallel using single-end sample barcoding, then pooled and co-amplified after Illumina adapter ligation.

The library was built by means of PCR. Sequencing used an Illumina HiSeq 2500. To reduce PCR and sequencing biases, unique molecular identifiers were incorporated into the TCR beta cDNA libraries. Roughly 0.5 million cDNA molecules were obtained per 1 to 10 million input T cells, so each molecule approximated one T cell. The patient libraries were prepared and sequenced using the same protocol as the earlier healthy control dataset. Samples belonging to the same batch were prepared together, multiplexed and sequenced on a shared HiSeq lane. As for how the authors treated the data: Raw barcoded reads were processed with MIGEC, discarding single-read molecular identifier groups before consensus assembly and CDR3 extraction. Clonotype tables were post-analysed with VDJtools, normalizing diversity by down-sampling all datasets to the smallest sample size. To correct batch-related cross-sample contamination, repertoire overlap clustering matched CDR3 amino acid sequences but not nucleotide sequences. TCRdb itself trimmed the public reads at Q25 with fastp, ran MiXCR and retained productive beta chains. CDR3 protein duplicates are merged, each entry listing the most common genes and DNA. The V and J calls and clone size are TCRdb's, not the authors'. This sample comprises around 200,000 distinct CDR3 sequences, approximately 28% of them detected only once. Around 3.2% of the sample belongs to the ten largest clones.

The CDR3, from cysteine to phenylalanine, totals 15 residues. This entry keeps only the CDR3 DNA: 45 bases, framed from base 1. Trimming removed 5 bases from V and 3 bases from J; the gene matches leave 9 bases unexplained. As encoded in the germline V gene, CDR1 is SGHVS while CDR2 is FNYEAQ. This clonotype was counted only a few times. What this receptor recognizes is not known. It has no much larger one-base neighbor in the sample; base qualities were not kept. The study at large found these results: The control group was slightly older than the multiple sclerosis patient group. Strong co-clustering of samples prepared in the same batch was shown by direct clustering with F measure, prompting a batch-effect correction. Significantly lower normalized Chao1 diversity was found in multiple sclerosis patients than in controls, suggesting substantial peripheral T-cell clonal expansion. Roughly 5 TRBV segments, including TRBV5-6, TRBV5-1 and TRBV20-1, were significantly more frequent in patients than controls.

To demonstrate the VDJtools post-analysis software, TCR beta repertoires were profiled from the peripheral blood of more than 10 young patients with multiple sclerosis. Multiple sclerosis patients were children and adolescents aged about 6 to 15 years. The rearrangement joined TRBV7-6 to TRBJ2-7; TRBD2 agrees with 8 junctional bases. Sequences were obtained from blood. This sequence originates from a girl under 18 with multiple sclerosis. For the CDR3, the sequence is CASSPKAGGGYEQYF. The base sequence is TGTGCCAGCAGCCCCAAGGCGGGGGGCGGCTACGAGCAGTACTTC.